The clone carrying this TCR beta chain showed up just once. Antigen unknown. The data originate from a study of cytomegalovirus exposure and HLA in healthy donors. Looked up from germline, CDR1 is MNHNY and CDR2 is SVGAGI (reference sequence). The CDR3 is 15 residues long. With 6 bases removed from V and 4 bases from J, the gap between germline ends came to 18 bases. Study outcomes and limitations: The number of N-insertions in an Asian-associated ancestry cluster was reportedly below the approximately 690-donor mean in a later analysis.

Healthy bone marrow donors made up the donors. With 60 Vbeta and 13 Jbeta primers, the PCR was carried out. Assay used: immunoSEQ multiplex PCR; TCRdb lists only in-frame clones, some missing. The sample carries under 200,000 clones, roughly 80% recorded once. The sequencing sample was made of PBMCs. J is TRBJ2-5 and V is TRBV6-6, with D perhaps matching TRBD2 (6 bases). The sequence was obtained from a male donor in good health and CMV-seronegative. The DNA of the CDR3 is TGTGCCAGCAGGCACCTGGGGACTGGGTCAGAGACCCAGTACTTC. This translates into CASRHLGTGSETQYF.